This T cell receptor beta chain was found in a study of beta chain features in type 1 diabetes. General study results and limits: There was a moderate but significant shortening of TCRB CDR3s in all four CD4+ subsets of Type 1 diabetes patients. Type 1 diabetes patients had fewer VDJ junction insertions and more deletions.

This clone was detected a few times. The antigen remains undetermined. Every bit of the isolated RNA underwent reverse transcription, so sequencing read expressed TCRB transcripts. Only in-frame clones appear in the TCRdb table, and some are missing; sequencing was by immunoSEQ multiplex PCR. In the table there are roughly 140,000 clones, around 10% of which are singletons. Germline-derived CDR1 and CDR2 are SQVTM and ANQGSEA. The CDR3 extends over 17 amino acids. The junction had 8 bases not matched to a gene; V was cut back by 4 bases and J by 2 bases. One heparinised blood draw, averaging roughly 120 mL, came from each donor.

This receptor was identified in a young man with type 1 diabetes. The chain uses TRBV29-1 and TRBJ2-6, with TRBD2 matching over 10 bases. What was sequenced was central memory CD4+ T cells from blood. The DNA for the CDR3 is TGCAGCGTTGTGCTAGCGGGAGACTCAACTGGGGCCAACGTCCTGACTTTC. Amino acids: CSVVLAGDSTGANVLTF.